Detailed here is one T cell receptor beta chain. The target antigen is unknown. V gave up 7 bases and J gave up 0 bases, with 12 bases separating them. This CDR3 has 15 amino acids. Germline V gives CDR1 KGHDR, CDR2 SFDVKD. MiXCR, run by TCRdb on the reads, gives a single entry per CDR3 protein. The table includes about 770,000 distinct CDR3 sequences, almost 30% detected once. The data stem from a study of T cell repertoires in cytomegalovirus infection. Across the whole study: A matching HLA type, together with CMV infection, was signaled by public TCR beta signatures.

The chain uses TRBV24-1 and TRBJ1-5, with a tentative D call TRBD1 (6 bases). The sample here was cultured CD8+ T cells from PBMCs, taken from culture after CMV antigen stimulation. The TCR sequence derives from a human donor in good health (CMV status not recorded). Some clones in this sample may be carry-over from other donors' samples. CDR3 sequence (DNA): TGTGCCACCAGCGCGGGACACACTAGCAATCAGCCCCAGCATTTT. Translating it yields CATSAGHTSNQPQHF.